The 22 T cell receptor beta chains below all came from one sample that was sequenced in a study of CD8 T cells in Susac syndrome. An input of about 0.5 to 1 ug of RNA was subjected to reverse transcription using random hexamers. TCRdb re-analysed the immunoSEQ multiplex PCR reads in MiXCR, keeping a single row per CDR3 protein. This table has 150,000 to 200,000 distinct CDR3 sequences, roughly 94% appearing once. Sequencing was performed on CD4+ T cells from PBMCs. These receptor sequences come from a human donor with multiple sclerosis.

The CDR3, as DNA: TGTGCCTGGAGGAGGGCGCGGTCGAATGGCTACACCTTC. It translates to CAWRRARSNGYTF. The chain employs TRBV30 and TRBJ1-2; no reliable D call. This CDR3 is 13 amino acids long. Trimming removed 3 bases at V and 6 bases at J, with 14 bases between. CDR1 and CDR2 from the germline V gene are GTSNPN and SVGIG (reference sequence).

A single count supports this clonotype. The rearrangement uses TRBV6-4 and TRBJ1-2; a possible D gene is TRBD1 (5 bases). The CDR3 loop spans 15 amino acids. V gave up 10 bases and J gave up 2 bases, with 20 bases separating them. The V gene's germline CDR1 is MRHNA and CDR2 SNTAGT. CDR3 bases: TGTGCCACCCCCGTCCGGGGGAGTGGAAACTATGGCTACACCTTC. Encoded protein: CATPVRGSGNYGYTF.

CDR3 coding DNA: TGTGCCAGCAGTACGGGGGGGCATCGGGGTGAAAAACTGTTTTTT. Translation: CASSTGGHRGEKLFF. V gene TRBV5-4 combines with J gene TRBJ1-4; TRBD1 might be the D (6 bases). The germline V gene encodes CDR1 SGHNT and CDR2 YYREEE (reference sequence). V was pared by 5 bases and J by 7 bases, with 18 bases between. The CDR3 extends over 15 amino acids.

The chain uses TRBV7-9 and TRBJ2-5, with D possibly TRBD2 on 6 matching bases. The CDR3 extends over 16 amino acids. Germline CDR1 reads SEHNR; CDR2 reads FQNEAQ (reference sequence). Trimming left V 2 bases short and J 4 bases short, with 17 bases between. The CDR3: CASSLIRGTWGETQYF. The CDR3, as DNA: TGTGCCAGCAGCTTAATTCGGGGGACCTGGGGAGAGACCCAGTACTTC.

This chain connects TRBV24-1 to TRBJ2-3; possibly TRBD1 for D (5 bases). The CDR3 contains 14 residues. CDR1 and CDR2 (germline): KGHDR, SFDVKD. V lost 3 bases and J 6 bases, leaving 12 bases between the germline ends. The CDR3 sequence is CATSDTTSGDTQYF. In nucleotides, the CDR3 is TGTGCCACCAGTGATACAACCTCAGGGGATACGCAGTATTTT.

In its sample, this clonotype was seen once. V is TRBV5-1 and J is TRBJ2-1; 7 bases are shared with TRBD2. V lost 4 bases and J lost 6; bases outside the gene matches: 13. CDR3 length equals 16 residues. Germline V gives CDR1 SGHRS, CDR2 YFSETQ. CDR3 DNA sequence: TGCGCCAGCAGCCCTGGTTGGGGGAGGGTGCGCAATGAGCAGTTCTTC. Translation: CASSPGWGRVRNEQFF. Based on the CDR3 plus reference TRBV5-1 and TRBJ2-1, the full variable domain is KAGVTQTPRYLIKTRGQQVTLSCSPISGHRSVSWYQQTPGQGLQFLFEYFSETQRNKGNFPGRFSGRQFSNSRSEMNVSTLELGDSALYLCASSPGWGRVRNEQFFGPGTRLTVL.

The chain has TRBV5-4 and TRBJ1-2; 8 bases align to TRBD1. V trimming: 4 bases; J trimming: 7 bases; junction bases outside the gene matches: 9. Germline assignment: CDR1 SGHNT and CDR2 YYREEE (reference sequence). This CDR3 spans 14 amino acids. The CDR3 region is CASSLWTGKSGYTF. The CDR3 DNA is TGTGCCAGCAGCCTCTGGACAGGGAAGTCTGGCTACACCTTC.

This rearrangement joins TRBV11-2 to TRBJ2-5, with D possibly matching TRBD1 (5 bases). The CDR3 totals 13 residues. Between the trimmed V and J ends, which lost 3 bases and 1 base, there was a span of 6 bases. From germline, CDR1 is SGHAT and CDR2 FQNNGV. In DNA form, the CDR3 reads TGTGCCAGCAGCTTCAGGGCCCAAGAGACCCAGTACTTC. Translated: CASSFRAQETQYF.

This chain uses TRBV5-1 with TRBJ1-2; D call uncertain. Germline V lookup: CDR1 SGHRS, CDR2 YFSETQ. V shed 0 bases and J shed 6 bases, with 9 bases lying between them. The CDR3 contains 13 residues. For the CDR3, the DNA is TGCGCCAGCAGCTTGGTAGCATTGAATGGCTACACCTTC. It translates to CASSLVALNGYTF.

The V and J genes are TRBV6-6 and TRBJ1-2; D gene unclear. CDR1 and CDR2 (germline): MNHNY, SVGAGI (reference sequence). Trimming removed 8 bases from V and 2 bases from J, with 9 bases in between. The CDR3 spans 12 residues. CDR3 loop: CASSQQNYGYTF. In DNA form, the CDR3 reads TGTGCCAGCTCCCAACAAAACTATGGCTACACCTTC.

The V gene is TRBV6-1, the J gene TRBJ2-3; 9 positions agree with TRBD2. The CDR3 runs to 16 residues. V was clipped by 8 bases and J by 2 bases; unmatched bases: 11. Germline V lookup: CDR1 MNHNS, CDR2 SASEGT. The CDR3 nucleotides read TGTGCCAGCCAAACGCGGGTAGCGGGAGACACAGATACGCAGTATTTT. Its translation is CASQTRVAGDTDTQYF.

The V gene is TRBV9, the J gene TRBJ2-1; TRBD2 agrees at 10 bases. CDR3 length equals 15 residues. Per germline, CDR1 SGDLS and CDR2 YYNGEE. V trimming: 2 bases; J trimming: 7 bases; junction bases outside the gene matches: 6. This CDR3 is CASSVSAGGPNEQFF. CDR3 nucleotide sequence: TGTGCCAGCAGCGTCTCAGCGGGAGGGCCTAATGAGCAGTTCTTC.

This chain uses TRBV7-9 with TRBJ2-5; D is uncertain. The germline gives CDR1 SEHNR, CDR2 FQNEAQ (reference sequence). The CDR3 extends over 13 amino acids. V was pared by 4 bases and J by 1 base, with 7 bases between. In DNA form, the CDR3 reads TGTGCCAGCAGCTCCCAAACCCAAGAGACCCAGTACTTC. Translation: CASSSQTQETQYF. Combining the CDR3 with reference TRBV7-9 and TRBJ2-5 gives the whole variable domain DTGVSQNPRHKITKRGQNVTFRCDPISEHNRLYWYRQTLGQGPEFLTYFQNEAQLEKSRLLSDRFSAERPKGSFSTLEIQRTEQGDSAMYLCASSSQTQETQYFGPGTRLLVL.

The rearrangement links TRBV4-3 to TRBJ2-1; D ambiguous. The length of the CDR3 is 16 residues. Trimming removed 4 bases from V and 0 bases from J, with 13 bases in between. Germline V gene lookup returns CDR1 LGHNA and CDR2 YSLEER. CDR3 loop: CASSRQAPGSYNEQFF. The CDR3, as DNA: TGCGCCAGCAGCCGTCAGGCGCCCGGCTCCTACAATGAGCAGTTCTTC.

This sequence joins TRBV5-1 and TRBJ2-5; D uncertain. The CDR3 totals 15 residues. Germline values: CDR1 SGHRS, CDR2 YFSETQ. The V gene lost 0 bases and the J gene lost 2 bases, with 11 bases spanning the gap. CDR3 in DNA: TGCGCCAGCAGCTTGGCCTACACGGGTCAAGAGACCCAGTACTTC. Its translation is CASSLAYTGQETQYF. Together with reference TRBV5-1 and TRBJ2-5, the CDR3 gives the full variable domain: KAGVTQTPRYLIKTRGQQVTLSCSPISGHRSVSWYQQTPGQGLQFLFEYFSETQRNKGNFPGRFSGRQFSNSRSEMNVSTLELGDSALYLCASSLAYTGQETQYFGPGTRLLVL.

CDR3: CATARVRNQPQHF. Here the CDR3 DNA reads TGTGCCACCGCGAGGGTAAGGAATCAGCCCCAGCATTTT. The V gene is TRBV6-6, the J gene TRBJ1-5, with unresolved D. This CDR3 comprises 13 residues. The germline gives CDR1 MNHNY, CDR2 SVGAGI (reference sequence). The ends were cut back, 10 bases at V and 4 bases at J, with 14 bases in the middle.

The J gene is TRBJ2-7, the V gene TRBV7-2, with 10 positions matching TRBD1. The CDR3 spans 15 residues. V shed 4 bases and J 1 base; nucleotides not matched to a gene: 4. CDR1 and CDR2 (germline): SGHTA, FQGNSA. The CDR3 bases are TGTGCCAGCAGCTCCCGGACAGGGGGATCCTACGAGCAGTACTTC. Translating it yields CASSSRTGGSYEQYF.

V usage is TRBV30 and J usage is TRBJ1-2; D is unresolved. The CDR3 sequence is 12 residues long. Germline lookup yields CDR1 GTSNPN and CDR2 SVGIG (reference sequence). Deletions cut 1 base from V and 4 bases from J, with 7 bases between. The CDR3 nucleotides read TGTGCCTGGAGTGCGTGGATCTATGGCTACACCTTC. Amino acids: CAWSAWIYGYTF.

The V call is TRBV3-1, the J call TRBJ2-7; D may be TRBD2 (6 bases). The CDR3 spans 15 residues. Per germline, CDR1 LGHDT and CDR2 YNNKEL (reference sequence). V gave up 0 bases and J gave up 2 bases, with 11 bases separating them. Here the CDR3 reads CASSQDPRRAYEQYF. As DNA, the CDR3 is TGTGCCAGCAGCCAAGATCCGCGGAGGGCCTACGAGCAGTACTTC.

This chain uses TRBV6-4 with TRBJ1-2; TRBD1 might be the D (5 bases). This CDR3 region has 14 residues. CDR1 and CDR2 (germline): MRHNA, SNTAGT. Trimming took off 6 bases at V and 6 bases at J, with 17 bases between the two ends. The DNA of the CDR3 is TGTGCCAGCAGCCCCTCAGGGTTCTTTAATGGCTACACCTTC. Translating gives CASSPSGFFNGYTF.

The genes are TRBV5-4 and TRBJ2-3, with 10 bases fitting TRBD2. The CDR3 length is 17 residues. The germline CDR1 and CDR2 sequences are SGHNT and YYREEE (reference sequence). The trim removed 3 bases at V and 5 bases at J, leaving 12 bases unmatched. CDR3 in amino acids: CASSSRTSGARGDTQYF. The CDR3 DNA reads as TGTGCCAGCAGCTCGAGAACTAGCGGGGCGAGGGGAGATACGCAGTATTTT.

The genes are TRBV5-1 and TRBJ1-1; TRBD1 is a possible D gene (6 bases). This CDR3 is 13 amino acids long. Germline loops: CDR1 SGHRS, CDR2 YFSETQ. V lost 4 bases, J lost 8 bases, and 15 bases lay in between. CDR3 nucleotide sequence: TGCGCCAGCAGCACAGGGACAACTGGAGAAGCTTTCTTT. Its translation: CASSTGTTGEAFF.